What follows are 31 T cell receptor beta chains derived from one specimen sequenced in a study of shared clonotypes between healthy human individuals. Sequenced by immunoSEQ multiplex PCR; TCRdb stores in-frame clones only, minus some. Of about 470,000 clones in the sample, about 76% were seen once. What was sequenced was PBMCs. These receptors originate from a middle-aged woman in good health. Some clones in this sample may be carry-over from other donors' samples.

This clone showed up many times. The CDR3 loop reads CASSLTPKRAFF. CDR3 DNA sequence: TGTGCCAGCAGTTTGACCCCAAAGCGAGCTTTCTTT. This chain joins TRBV28 and TRBJ1-1; D gene ambiguous. The CDR3 covers 12 residues. The germline V gene has CDR1 MDHEN and CDR2 SYDVKM. The V gene lost 3 bases and the J gene lost 10 bases, with 12 bases spanning the gap.

V gene TRBV7-9 combines with J gene TRBJ2-1; a possible D gene is TRBD2 (5 bases). This CDR3 is 13 amino acids long. V was clipped by 1 base and J by 6 bases, with 7 bases between them. Germline V gene data show CDR1 as SEHNR and CDR2 as FQNEAQ (reference sequence). This chain's CDR3 is CASSLGTSNEQFF. The CDR3 region has the DNA TGTGCCAGCAGCTTAGGGACTTCCAATGAGCAGTTCTTC.

The chain carries TRBV30 and TRBJ1-3, with D uncertain. In germline, CDR1 is GTSNPN, CDR2 SVGIG (reference sequence). The V end lost 2 bases, the J end lost 0 bases, and 14 bases lay between the germline ends. The CDR3 totals 16 residues. The CDR3 coding sequence is TGTGCCTGGAGTCGGACGGAGGCGAGCTCTGGAAACACCATATATTTT. Protein: CAWSRTEASSGNTIYF. Full variable domain (rest looked up from reference TRBV30 and TRBJ1-3): SQTIHQWPATLVQPVGSPLSLECTVEGTSNPNLYWYRQAAGRGLQLLFYSVGIGQISSEVPQNLSASRPQDRQFILSSKKLLLSDSGFYLCAWSRTEASSGNTIYFGEGSWLTVV.

V usage is TRBV27 and J usage is TRBJ1-1; D not resolved. Trimming took 2 bases from V and 3 from J, leaving 10 bases between them. The germline V gene has CDR1 MNHEY and CDR2 SMNVEV (reference sequence). The CDR3 is made up of 14 amino acids. CDR3: CASSLDPGYTEAFF. CDR3 nucleotide sequence: TGTGCCAGCAGTTTAGACCCAGGTTACACTGAAGCTTTCTTT.

This sequence joins TRBV9 and TRBJ1-3; TRBD1 might be the D (5 bases). CDR3 length: 15 amino acids. Between the trimmed V and J ends, which lost 5 bases and 5 bases, there was a span of 17 bases. Germline assignment: CDR1 SGDLS and CDR2 YYNGEE. The CDR3 DNA sequence: TGTGCCAGCAGTCCCCCCAGGGCGGGCAGAAACACCATATATTTT. It translates to CASSPPRAGRNTIYF. The whole variable domain, filled in from reference TRBV9 and TRBJ1-3, reads DSGVTQTPKHLITATGQRVTLRCSPRSGDLSVYWYQQSLDQGLQFLIQYYNGEERAKGNILERFSAQQFPDLHSELNLSSLELGDSALYFCASSPPRAGRNTIYFGEGSWLTVV.

V is TRBV4-1 and J is TRBJ2-1; TRBD2 aligns across 7 bases. With 1 base clipped from V and 8 bases from J, the junction kept 5 bases outside the gene matches. The CDR3 has 14 amino acids. The germline CDR1 and CDR2 sequences are MGHRA and YSYEKL. The CDR3 bases are TGCGCCAGCAGCCAAGGCGGGAGTTTCTATGAGCAGTTCTTC. This sequence encodes CASSQGGSFYEQFF.

V usage is TRBV30 and J usage is TRBJ2-3; 9 nucleotides agree with TRBD2. Trimming cost V 3 bases and J 4 bases; bases outside gene matches: 8. The germline V gene encodes CDR1 GTSNPN and CDR2 SVGIG (reference sequence). The CDR3 is made up of 15 amino acids. The CDR3 region is CAWRQIAGDADTQYF. The CDR3 nucleotides read TGTGCCTGGAGACAGATAGCGGGAGACGCAGATACGCAGTATTTT.

This clone was found a few times. The chain joins TRBV5-1 to TRBJ2-1; 7 positions agree with TRBD2. J gave up 7 bases and V 3 bases, and 10 bases lay outside the gene matches. CDR1 and CDR2 from the germline V gene are SGHRS and YFSETQ. This CDR3 contains 15 residues. The CDR3 reads CASSYTSVGGNEQFF. For the CDR3, the DNA is TGCGCCAGCAGCTACACTAGCGTCGGGGGGAATGAGCAGTTCTTC.

This rearrangement joins TRBV6-1 to TRBJ2-2; 15 nucleotides match TRBD2. CDR3 length equals 20 residues. V shed 4 bases, J shed 2 bases, and the junction held 11 bases outside the gene matches. Germline-derived CDR1 and CDR2 are MNHNS and SASEGT. The CDR3 protein is CASSVLGAGLAGGNTGELFF. CDR3 coding DNA: TGTGCCAGCAGTGTGTTGGGAGCGGGACTAGCGGGAGGTAACACCGGGGAGCTGTTTTTT.

V gene TRBV18 combines with J gene TRBJ2-1; 10 bases line up with TRBD1. The length of the CDR3 is 16 residues. The germline V gene has CDR1 KGHSH and CDR2 LQKENI. The V segment lost 3 bases and the J segment 3 bases; nucleotides outside the gene matches: 5. CDR3 in amino acids: CASSPTGGLSYNEQFF. CDR3 DNA sequence: TGTGCCAGCTCACCGACAGGGGGCCTAAGCTACAATGAGCAGTTCTTC.

The gene calls are TRBV25-1 and TRBJ1-4, with 9 bases that match TRBD1. The germline CDR1 and CDR2 sequences are MGHDK and SYGVNS. The V segment lost 6 bases and the J segment 5 bases; nucleotides outside the gene matches: 4. The CDR3 is 14 amino acids. The CDR3 is CASRVDRGNEKLFF. CDR3 bases: TGTGCCAGCAGGGTCGACAGGGGGAATGAAAAACTGTTTTTT. The variable domain in full, completed from reference TRBV25-1 and TRBJ1-4, reads EADIYQTPRYLVIGTGKKITLECSQTMGHDKMYWYQQDPGMELHLIHYSYGVNSTEKGDLSSESTVSRIRTEHFPLTLESARPSHTSQYLCASRVDRGNEKLFFGSGTQLSVL.

This clone was recorded once. This chain uses TRBV29-1 with TRBJ2-3; 12 positions match TRBD1. Trimming cost V 7 bases and J 5 bases; bases outside gene matches: 19. CDR3 length equals 18 residues. Looked up from germline, CDR1 is SQVTM and CDR2 is ANQGSEA. The CDR3 sequence is CSATPGQGATSGLDTQYF. The DNA of the CDR3 is TGCAGCGCGACACCGGGACAGGGGGCTACTAGCGGGCTAGATACGCAGTATTTT.

The gene calls are TRBV6-1 and TRBJ1-4, with TRBD1 identical over 10 bases. The germline V gene has CDR1 MNHNS and CDR2 SASEGT. Germline trimming cut 4 bases from V and 7 bases from J; bases unmatched to any gene: 3. The CDR3 contains 14 residues. DNA for the CDR3: TGTGCCAGCAGTGCAGGGACAGGGGTTGAAAAACTGTTTTTT. This encodes CASSAGTGVEKLFF.

Only a few counts were recorded for this clone. The J gene is TRBJ2-2, the V gene TRBV11-2, with D perhaps TRBD1 or TRBD2 (5 bases each). The CDR3 has 15 residues. The V gene's germline CDR1 is SGHAT and CDR2 FQNNGV. Between the trimmed V and J ends, which lost 4 bases and 8 bases, there was a span of 17 bases. The CDR3 DNA is TGTGCCAGCAGCTCCGGGACCCCAGGGTGGGGGGAGCTGTTTTTT. It yields the protein CASSSGTPGWGELFF.

The J gene is TRBJ2-7, the V gene TRBV7-2; a weak D match, TRBD1 (6 bases). This CDR3 comprises 12 residues. Trimming cost V 5 bases and J 6 bases, with 11 bases left between them. Germline V CDR1 and CDR2: SGHTA, FQGNSA. CDR3 amino acids: CASSREGVEQYF. The CDR3 bases are TGTGCCAGCAGCCGCGAGGGGGTCGAGCAGTACTTC.

This chain links TRBV19 with TRBJ1-5; weak D call: TRBD1 (5 bases). Trimming took off 3 bases at V and 6 bases at J, with 12 bases between the two ends. Per germline, CDR1 LNHDA and CDR2 SQIVND (reference sequence). The CDR3 loop spans 14 amino acids. The CDR3 DNA is TGTGCCAGTAGTATTTTGGGGGTCGGTCAGCCCCAGCATTTT. It translates to CASSILGVGQPQHF.

Concerning this clone itself: Given a much more abundant clone one base away, this may be a read error. The rearrangement links TRBV18 to TRBJ2-7; 9 nucleotides align to TRBD1. CDR3 length: 13 amino acids. Germline CDR1 is KGHSH and CDR2 is LQKENI. CDR3 residues: CAGSRDRESEQYF. For the CDR3, the DNA is TGTGCCGGCTCACGGGACAGGGAAAGCGAGCAGTACTTC.

In DNA form, the CDR3 reads TGTGCCAGCAGCCGGGACGGATCTAACTATGGCTACACCTTC. It translates to CASSRDGSNYGYTF. This rearrangement joins TRBV6-5 to TRBJ1-2; the D gene is possibly TRBD1 (5 bases). The CDR3 runs 14 residues. Germline values: CDR1 MNHEY, CDR2 SVGAGI. V shed 6 bases and J shed 0 bases, with 11 bases lying between them.

The rearrangement joins TRBV5-1 to TRBJ1-2; 10 bases map to TRBD1. This CDR3 comprises 16 residues. CDR1 and CDR2 from the germline V gene are SGHRS and YFSETQ. The junction had 8 bases not matched to a gene; V was cut back by 0 bases and J by 6 bases. The CDR3 reads CASSLEGWGTGDGYTF. CDR3 nucleotide sequence: TGCGCCAGCAGCTTGGAAGGGTGGGGGACAGGGGATGGCTACACCTTC.

This clone was seen only once. This may arise from a read error, as a much more abundant clone is one base away. This chain uses TRBV5-6 with TRBJ2-3; D may correspond to TRBD1 or TRBD2 (5 bases each). In germline, CDR1 is SGHDT, CDR2 YYEEEE. The length of the CDR3 is 16 residues. The CDR3 reads CASSLNLGTSTDTQCF. CDR3 DNA: TGTGCCAGCAGCTTGAATTTGGGGACGTCCACAGATACGCAGTGTTTT.

Only a few counts were recorded for this clone. The chain joins TRBV28 to TRBJ1-2; D ambiguous. V lost 8 bases to trimming and J lost 0 bases, with 13 bases between them. The germline V gene has CDR1 MDHEN and CDR2 SYDVKM. The CDR3 sequence is 14 residues long. This CDR3 is CASRSGSSNYGYTF. The CDR3 DNA is TGTGCCAGCCGATCCGGGAGCTCTAACTATGGCTACACCTTC.

This clone was seen only once. This chain connects TRBV11-2 to TRBJ2-6; possibly TRBD1 for D (5 bases). The CDR3 consists of 16 residues. The germline gives CDR1 SGHAT, CDR2 FQNNGV. Deletions cut 1 base from V and 2 bases from J, with 9 bases between. For the CDR3, the DNA is TGTGCCAGCAGCTTAGCTCCCAGGGCTGGGGCCAACGTCCTGACTTTC. This sequence encodes CASSLAPRAGANVLTF.

V usage is TRBV28 and J usage is TRBJ1-5; 7 nucleotides line up with TRBD1. The CDR3 loop spans 15 amino acids. The V gene's germline CDR1 is MDHEN and CDR2 SYDVKM. V lost 5 bases, J lost 7 bases, and 11 bases stayed unmatched. CDR3 sequence reads: CASSPPTGRGQPQHF. CDR3 bases: TGTGCCAGCAGTCCACCGACAGGGCGGGGGCAGCCCCAGCATTTT.

The chain combines TRBV29-1 with TRBJ2-1; 7 bases are a match to TRBD2. The CDR3 loop spans 16 amino acids. Germline V gene lookup returns CDR1 SQVTM and CDR2 ANQGSEA. The V gene end was trimmed by 7 bases and the J gene end by 2 bases; junction bases not matched to a gene: 14. Here the CDR3 DNA reads TGCAGCGCACTTGGGGGGAGGGAAGGGGCCTACAATGAGCAGTTCTTC. Amino acids: CSALGGREGAYNEQFF.

This clone turned up a few times. This chain uses TRBV29-1 with TRBJ1-4, with TRBD1 matching 7 bases. The V gene end was trimmed by 3 bases and the J gene end by 3 bases; junction bases not matched to a gene: 7. CDR3 size: 15 residues. CDR1 and CDR2 from the germline V gene are SQVTM and ANQGSEA. The CDR3 nucleotides read TGCAGCGTTGAGCTCGGGACAGCCGCTAATGAAAAACTGTTTTTT. Residues: CSVELGTAANEKLFF.

The genes are TRBV6-1 and TRBJ2-2; D is ambiguous. Germline values: CDR1 MNHNS, CDR2 SASEGT. V lost 2 bases and J lost 1, with 8 bases in between. This CDR3 has 15 residues. CDR3 coding DNA: TGTGCCAGCAGTGAATCGGTCGAGAACACCGGGGAGCTGTTTTTT. This encodes CASSESVENTGELFF.

The chain employs TRBV6-5 and TRBJ2-3; tentatively, D is TRBD1 or TRBD2 (5 bases each). CDR3 size: 13 residues. Germline V CDR1 and CDR2: MNHEY, SVGAGI. V lost 6 bases and J lost 2, with 9 bases in between. DNA for the CDR3: TGTGCCAGCAGGGGGGTCCCCACAGATACGCAGTATTTT. Its protein is CASRGVPTDTQYF.

In regard to this clone: The sample contains more than one DNA sequence encoding this CDR3. J is TRBJ2-1 and V is TRBV28; 10 bases agree with TRBD2. Germline V gene data show CDR1 as MDHEN and CDR2 as SYDVKM. The CDR3 length is 15 residues. Trimming removed 1 base from V and 4 bases from J; junction bases left unmatched: 1. The DNA for the CDR3 is TGTGCCAGCAGTTTATCACTAGCGGGATACAATGAGCAGTTCTTC. Its translation: CASSLSLAGYNEQFF.

The genes are TRBV5-1 and TRBJ1-4, with D unresolved. Trimming removed 4 bases from V and 8 bases from J, with 12 bases in between. Germline V gene lookup returns CDR1 SGHRS and CDR2 YFSETQ. The length of the CDR3 is 13 residues. CDR3 region: CASSEGSKEKLFF. The DNA for the CDR3 is TGCGCCAGCAGCGAAGGAAGTAAGGAAAAACTGTTTTTT.

The V and J genes are TRBV2 and TRBJ2-3, with TRBD2 matching 11 bases. Trimming removed 7 bases from V and 10 bases from J; junction bases left unmatched: 4. This CDR3 is 12 amino acids long. Germline V CDR1 and CDR2: SNHLY, FYNNEI. CDR3 in amino acids: CASTSSGRPQYF. DNA for the CDR3: TGTGCCAGCACATCTAGCGGGAGGCCGCAGTATTTT.

The count of this clone is one. The sample has other DNA sequences that encode this CDR3 too. V and J are TRBV7-9 and TRBJ2-3; D is ambiguous. The CDR3 extends over 14 amino acids. Germline V gene sequence: CDR1 SEHNR, CDR2 FQNEAQ (reference sequence). Between the trimmed V and J ends, which lost 3 bases and 2 bases, there was a span of 9 bases. The CDR3 DNA sequence: TGTGCCAGCAGCTTGTCTGCGGACACAGATACGCAGTATTTT. This codes for CASSLSADTDTQYF.